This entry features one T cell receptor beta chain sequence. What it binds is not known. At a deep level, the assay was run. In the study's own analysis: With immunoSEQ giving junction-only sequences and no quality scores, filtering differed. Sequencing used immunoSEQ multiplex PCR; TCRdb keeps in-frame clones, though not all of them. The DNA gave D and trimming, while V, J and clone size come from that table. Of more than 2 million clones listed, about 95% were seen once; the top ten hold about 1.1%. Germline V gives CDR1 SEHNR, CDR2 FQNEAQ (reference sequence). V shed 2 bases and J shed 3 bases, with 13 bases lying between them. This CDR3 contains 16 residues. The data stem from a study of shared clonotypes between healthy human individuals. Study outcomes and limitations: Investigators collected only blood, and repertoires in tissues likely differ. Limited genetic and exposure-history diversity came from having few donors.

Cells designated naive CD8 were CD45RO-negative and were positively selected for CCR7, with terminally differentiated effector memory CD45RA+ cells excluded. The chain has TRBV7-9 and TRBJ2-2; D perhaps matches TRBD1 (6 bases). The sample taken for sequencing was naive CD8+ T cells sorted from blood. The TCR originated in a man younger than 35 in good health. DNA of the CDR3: TGTGCCAGCAGCTTACCAGAAAAGGGGGACACCGGGGAGCTGTTTTTT. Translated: CASSLPEKGDTGELFF.